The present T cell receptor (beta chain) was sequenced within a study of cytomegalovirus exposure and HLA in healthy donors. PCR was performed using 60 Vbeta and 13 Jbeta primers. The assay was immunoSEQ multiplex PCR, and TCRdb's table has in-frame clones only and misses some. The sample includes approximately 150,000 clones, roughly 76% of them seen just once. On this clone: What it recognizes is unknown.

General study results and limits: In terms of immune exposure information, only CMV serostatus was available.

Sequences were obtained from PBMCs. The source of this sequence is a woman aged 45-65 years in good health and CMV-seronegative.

DNA for the CDR3: TGCGCCAGCAGCCAGGAGACAGGTCTCCAAGAGACCCAGTACTTC. The encoded protein is CASSQETGLQETQYF. This rearrangement joins TRBV4-3 to TRBJ2-5; D is possibly TRBD1 (6 bases). The CDR3 runs 15 residues. Trimming cost V 3 bases and J 1 base, with 12 bases left between them. The V gene's germline CDR1 is LGHNA and CDR2 YSLEER.